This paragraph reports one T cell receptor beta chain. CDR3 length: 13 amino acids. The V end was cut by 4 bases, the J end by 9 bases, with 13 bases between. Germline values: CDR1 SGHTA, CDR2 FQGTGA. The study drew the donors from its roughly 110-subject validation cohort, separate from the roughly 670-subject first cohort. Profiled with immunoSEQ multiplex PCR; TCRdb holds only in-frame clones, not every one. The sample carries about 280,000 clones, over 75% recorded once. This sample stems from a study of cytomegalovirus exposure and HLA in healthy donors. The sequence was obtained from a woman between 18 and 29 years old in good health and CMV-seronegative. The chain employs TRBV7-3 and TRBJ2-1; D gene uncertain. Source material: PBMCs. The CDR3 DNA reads TGTGCCAGCAGCTATCTGTCCGGTGGTGAGCAGTTCTTC. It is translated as CASSYLSGGEQFF. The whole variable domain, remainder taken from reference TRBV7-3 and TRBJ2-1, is GAGVSQTPSNKVTEKGKYVELRCDPISGHTALYWYRQSLGQGPEFLIYFQGTGAADDSGLPNDRFFAVRPEGSVSTLKIQRTERGDSAVYLCASSYLSGGEQFFGPGTRLTVL.